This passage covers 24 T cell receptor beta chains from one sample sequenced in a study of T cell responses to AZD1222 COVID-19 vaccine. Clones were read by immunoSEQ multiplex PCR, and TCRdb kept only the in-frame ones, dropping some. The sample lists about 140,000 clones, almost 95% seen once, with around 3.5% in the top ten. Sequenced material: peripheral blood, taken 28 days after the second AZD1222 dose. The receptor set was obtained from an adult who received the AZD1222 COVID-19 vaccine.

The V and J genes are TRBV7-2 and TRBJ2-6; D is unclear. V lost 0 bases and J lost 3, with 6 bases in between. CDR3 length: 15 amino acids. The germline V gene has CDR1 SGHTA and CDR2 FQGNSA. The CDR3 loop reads CASSLAWVGANVLTF. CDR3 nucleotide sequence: TGTGCCAGCAGCTTAGCGTGGGTTGGGGCCAACGTCCTGACTTTC.

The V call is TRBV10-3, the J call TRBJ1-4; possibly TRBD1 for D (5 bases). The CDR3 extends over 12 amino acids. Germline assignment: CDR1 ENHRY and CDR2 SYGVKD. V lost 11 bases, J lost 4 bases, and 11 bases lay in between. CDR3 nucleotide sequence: TGTGCCGACGACAGTATTAATGAAAAACTGTTTTTT. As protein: CADDSINEKLFF.

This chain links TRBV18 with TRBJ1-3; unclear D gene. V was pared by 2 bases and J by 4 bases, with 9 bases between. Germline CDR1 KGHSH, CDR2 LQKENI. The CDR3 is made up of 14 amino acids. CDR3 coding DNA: TGTGCCAGCTCACCAGGAAAATCAGGAAACACCATATATTTT. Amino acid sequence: CASSPGKSGNTIYF.

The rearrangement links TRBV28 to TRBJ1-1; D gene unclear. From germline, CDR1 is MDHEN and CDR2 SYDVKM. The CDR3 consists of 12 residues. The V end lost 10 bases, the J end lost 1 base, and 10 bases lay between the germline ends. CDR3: CAIGEQNTEAFF. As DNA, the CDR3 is TGTGCCATCGGTGAGCAGAACACTGAAGCTTTCTTT.

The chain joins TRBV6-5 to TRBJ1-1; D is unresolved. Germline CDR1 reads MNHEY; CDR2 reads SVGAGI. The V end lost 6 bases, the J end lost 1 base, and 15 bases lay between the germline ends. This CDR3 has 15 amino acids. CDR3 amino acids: CASSPVGGGNTEAFF. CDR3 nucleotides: TGTGCCAGCAGCCCCGTCGGTGGCGGGAACACTGAAGCTTTCTTT.

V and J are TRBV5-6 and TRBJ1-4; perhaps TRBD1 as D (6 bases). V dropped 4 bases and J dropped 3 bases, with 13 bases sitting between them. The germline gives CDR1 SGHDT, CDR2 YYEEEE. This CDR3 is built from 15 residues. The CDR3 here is CASSRRQGSNEKLFF. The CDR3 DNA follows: TGTGCCAGCAGCCGGAGGCAGGGGTCTAATGAAAAACTGTTTTTT. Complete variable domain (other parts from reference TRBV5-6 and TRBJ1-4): DAGVTQSPTHLIKTRGQQVTLRCSPKSGHDTVSWYQQALGQGPQFIFQYYEEEERQRGNFPDRFSGHQFPNYSSELNVNALLLGDSALYLCASSRRQGSNEKLFFGSGTQLSVL.

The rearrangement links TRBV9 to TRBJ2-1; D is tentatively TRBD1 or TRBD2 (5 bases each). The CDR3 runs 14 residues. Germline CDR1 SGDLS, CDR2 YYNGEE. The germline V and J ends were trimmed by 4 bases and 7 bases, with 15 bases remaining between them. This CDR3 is CASSPQGRGNEQFF. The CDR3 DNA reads TGTGCCAGCAGCCCTCAGGGACGGGGAAATGAGCAGTTCTTC.

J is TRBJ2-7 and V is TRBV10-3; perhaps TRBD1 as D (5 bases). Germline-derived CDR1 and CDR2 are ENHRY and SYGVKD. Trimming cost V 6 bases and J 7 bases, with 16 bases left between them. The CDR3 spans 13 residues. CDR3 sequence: CAISGQPPKEQYF. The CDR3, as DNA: TGTGCCATCAGCGGACAACCACCTAAGGAGCAGTACTTC.

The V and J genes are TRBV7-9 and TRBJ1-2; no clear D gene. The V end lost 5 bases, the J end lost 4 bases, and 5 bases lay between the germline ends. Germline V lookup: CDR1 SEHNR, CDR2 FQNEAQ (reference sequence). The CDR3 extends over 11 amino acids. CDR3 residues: CASSQSYGYTF. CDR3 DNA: TGTGCCAGCAGCCAATCCTATGGCTACACCTTC.

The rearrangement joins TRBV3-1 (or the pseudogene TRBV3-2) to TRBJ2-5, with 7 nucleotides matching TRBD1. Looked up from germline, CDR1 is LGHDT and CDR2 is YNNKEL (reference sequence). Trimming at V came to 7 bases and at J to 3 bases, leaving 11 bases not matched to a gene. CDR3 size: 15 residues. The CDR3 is CASNLLGQKKETQYF. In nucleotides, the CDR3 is TGTGCCAGCAACCTACTGGGACAGAAAAAAGAGACCCAGTACTTC.

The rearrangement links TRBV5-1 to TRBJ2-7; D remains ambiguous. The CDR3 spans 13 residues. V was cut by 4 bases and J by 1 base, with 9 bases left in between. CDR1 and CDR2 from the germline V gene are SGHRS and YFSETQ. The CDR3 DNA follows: TGCGCCAGCAGCCGGAGAGCGTCCTACGAGCAGTACTTC. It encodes CASSRRASYEQYF.

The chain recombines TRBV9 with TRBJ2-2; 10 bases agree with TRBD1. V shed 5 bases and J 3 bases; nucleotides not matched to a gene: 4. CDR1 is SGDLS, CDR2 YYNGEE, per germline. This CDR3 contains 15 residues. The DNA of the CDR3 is TGTGCCAGCAGACCTGGACAGGGGGACACCGGGGAGCTGTTTTTT. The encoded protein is CASRPGQGDTGELFF.

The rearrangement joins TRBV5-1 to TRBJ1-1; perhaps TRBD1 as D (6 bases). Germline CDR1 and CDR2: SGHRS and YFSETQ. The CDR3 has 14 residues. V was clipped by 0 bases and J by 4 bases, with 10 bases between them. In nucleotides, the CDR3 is TGCGCCAGCAGCTTGGACCGGGGGCGCACTGAAGCTTTCTTT. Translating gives CASSLDRGRTEAFF.

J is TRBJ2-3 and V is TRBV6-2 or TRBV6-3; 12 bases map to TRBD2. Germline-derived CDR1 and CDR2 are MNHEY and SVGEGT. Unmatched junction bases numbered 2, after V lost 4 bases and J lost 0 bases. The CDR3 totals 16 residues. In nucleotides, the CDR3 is TGTGCCAGCAGTTCTACTAGCGGGGGGAGCACAGATACGCAGTATTTT. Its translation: CASSSTSGGSTDTQYF.

CDR3 nucleotide sequence: TGCAGCGTCCGAAACACGGGCTACACCTTC. Translated: CSVRNTGYTF. The chain is built from TRBV29-1 and TRBJ1-2; no reliable D call. V was clipped by 6 bases and J by 8 bases, with 10 bases between them. Germline V gene sequence: CDR1 SQVTM, CDR2 ANQGSEA. The CDR3 loop spans 10 amino acids.

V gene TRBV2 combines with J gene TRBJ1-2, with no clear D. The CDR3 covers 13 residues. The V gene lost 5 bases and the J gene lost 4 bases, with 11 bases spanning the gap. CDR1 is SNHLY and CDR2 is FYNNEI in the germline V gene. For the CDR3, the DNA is TGTGCCAGCAGTTACACAGAGGGCTATGGCTACACCTTC. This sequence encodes CASSYTEGYGYTF.

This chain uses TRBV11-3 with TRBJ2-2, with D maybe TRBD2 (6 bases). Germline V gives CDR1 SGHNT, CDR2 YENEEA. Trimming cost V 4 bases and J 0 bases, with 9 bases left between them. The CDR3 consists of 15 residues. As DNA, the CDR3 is TGTGCCAGCAGCTCAGGAGGGACGAACACCGGGGAGCTGTTTTTT. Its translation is CASSSGGTNTGELFF.

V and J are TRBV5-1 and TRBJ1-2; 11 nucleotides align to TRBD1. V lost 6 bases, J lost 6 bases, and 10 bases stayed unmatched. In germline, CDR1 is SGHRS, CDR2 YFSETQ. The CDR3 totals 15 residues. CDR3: CASTHRGGQGDGYTF. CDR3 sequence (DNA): TGCGCCAGCACTCACCGTGGGGGACAGGGGGATGGCTACACCTTC.

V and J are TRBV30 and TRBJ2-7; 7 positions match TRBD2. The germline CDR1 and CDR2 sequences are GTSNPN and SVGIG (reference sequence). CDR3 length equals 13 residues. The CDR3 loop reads CARGGLRSYEQYF. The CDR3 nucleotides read TGTGCTCGCGGGGGACTACGCTCCTACGAGCAGTACTTC.

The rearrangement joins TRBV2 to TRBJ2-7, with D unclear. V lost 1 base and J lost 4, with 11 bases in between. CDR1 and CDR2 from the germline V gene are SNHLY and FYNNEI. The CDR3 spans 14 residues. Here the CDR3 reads CASSEGGRRYEQYF. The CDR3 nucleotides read TGTGCCAGCAGTGAAGGCGGCAGGAGATACGAGCAGTACTTC.

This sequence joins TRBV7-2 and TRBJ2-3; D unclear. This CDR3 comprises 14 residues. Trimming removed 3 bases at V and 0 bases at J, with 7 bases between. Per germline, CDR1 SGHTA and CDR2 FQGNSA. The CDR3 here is CASSFGPSTDTQYF. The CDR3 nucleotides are TGTGCCAGCAGCTTTGGGCCAAGCACAGATACGCAGTATTTT.

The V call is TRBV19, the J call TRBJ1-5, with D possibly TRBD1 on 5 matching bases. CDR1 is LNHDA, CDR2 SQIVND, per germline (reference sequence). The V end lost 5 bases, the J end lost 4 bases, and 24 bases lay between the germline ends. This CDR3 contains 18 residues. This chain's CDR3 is CASSVSLGGGPVNQPQHF. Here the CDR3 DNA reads TGTGCCAGTAGTGTCTCACTCGGGGGGGGACCAGTAAATCAGCCCCAGCATTTT.

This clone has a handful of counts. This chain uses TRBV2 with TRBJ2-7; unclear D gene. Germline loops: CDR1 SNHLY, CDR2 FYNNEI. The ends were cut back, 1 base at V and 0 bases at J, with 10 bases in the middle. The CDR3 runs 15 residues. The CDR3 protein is CASSEGSGSSYEQYF. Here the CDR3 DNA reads TGTGCCAGCAGTGAAGGGTCAGGATCCTCCTACGAGCAGTACTTC.

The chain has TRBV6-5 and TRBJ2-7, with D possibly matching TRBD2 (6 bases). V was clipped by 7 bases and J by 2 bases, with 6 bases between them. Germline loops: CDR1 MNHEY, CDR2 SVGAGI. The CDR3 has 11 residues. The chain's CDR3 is CASTGAYEQYF. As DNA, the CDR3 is TGTGCCAGCACGGGGGCCTACGAGCAGTACTTC.